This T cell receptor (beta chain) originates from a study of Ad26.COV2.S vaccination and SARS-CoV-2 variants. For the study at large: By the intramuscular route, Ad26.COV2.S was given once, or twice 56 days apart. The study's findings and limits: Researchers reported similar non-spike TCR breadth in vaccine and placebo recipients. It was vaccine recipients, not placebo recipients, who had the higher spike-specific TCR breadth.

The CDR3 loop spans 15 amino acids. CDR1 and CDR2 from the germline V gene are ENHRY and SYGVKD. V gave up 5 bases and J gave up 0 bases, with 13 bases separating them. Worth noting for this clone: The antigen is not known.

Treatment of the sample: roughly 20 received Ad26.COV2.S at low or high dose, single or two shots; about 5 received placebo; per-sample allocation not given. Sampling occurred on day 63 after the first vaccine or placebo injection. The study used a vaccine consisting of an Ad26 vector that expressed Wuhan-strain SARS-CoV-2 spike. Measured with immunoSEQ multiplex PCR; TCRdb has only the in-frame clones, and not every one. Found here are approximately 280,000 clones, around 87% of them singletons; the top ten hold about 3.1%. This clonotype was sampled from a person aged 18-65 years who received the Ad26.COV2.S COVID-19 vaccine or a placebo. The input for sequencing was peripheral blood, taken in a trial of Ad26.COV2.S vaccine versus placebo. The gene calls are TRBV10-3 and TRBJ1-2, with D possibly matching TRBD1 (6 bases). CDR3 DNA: TGTGCCATCAGTTGGGGGCAGATAACTAACTATGGCTACACCTTC. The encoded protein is CAISWGQITNYGYTF.